The source of this T cell receptor (beta chain) is a study of regulatory T cells in long-lasting Graves disease. Notes on this clonotype: The antigen remains unidentified.

Described time point: newly diagnosed GD, antithyroid drugs for less than 3 months. The TCR library used RNA extracted from PBMCs. The CDR3 length is 15 residues. Germline V gene sequence: CDR1 ENHRY, CDR2 SYGVKD. Deletions cut 3 bases from V and 2 bases from J, with 12 bases between. Study-wide results and caveats: When disease was persistent, TRBV28, TRBJ1-2 and TRBJ2-5 were the favored segments.

Construction of the TCR beta libraries employed iRepertoire HTBI primers in conjunction with Arm-PCR of CDR3 regions. MiXCR was run by TCRdb on the multiplex PCR reads, yielding one entry per CDR3 protein. The table shows 550,000 to 650,000 distinct CDR3 sequences, with more than 15% occurring only once. These data were also filed under a second study, of T cells in Graves' hyperthyroidism and ophthalmopathy. That work contributes: Blood also carried most thyroid clonotypes expanded above 0.001. Progression to ophthalmopathy was predicted a median of roughly 6.6 months early.

This clonotype originated in a man younger than 35 with Graves disease. The chain links TRBV10-3 to TRBJ2-3; a weak D match, TRBD1 (5 bases). The specimen comprised peripheral blood mononuclear cells (PBMCs), sampled at new diagnosis, from a patient treated with antithyroid drugs. The CDR3 loop reads CAISELDRTTDTQYF. CDR3 nucleotide sequence: TGTGCCATCAGTGAACTCGACAGAACCACAGATACGCAGTATTTT.